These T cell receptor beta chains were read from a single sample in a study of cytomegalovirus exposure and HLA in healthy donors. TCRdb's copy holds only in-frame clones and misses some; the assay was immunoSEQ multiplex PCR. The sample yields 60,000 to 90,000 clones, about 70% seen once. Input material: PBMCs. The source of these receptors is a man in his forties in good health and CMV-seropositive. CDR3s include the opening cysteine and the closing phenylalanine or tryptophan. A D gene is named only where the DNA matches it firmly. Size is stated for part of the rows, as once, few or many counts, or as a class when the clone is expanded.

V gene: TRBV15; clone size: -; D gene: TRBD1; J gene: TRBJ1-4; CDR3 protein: CATSRERTGGEKLFF; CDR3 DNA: TGTGCCACCAGCAGAGAGAGGACAGGGGGGGAAAAACTGTTTTTT
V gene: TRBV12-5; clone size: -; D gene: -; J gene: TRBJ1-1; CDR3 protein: CASAPQGNTEAFF; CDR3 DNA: TGTGCTAGTGCCCCACAGGGGAACACTGAAGCTTTCTTT
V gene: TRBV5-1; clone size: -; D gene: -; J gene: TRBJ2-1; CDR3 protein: CASSLRETSYNEQFF; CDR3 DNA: TGCGCCAGCAGCTTGAGGGAGACCTCCTACAATGAGCAGTTCTTC
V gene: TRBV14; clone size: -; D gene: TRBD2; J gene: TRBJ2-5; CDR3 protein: CASSRRTSGREWQETQYF; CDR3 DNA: TGTGCCAGCAGCCGTCGGACTAGCGGGAGGGAGTGGCAAGAGACCCAGTACTTC
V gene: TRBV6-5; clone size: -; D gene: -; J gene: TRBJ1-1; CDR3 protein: CASRRRGMNTEAFF; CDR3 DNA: TGTGCCAGCAGAAGACGGGGGATGAACACTGAAGCTTTCTTT
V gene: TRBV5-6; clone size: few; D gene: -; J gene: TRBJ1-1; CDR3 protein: CASSRVGEAFF; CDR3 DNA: TGTGCCAGCAGCCGGGTTGGGGAAGCTTTCTTT
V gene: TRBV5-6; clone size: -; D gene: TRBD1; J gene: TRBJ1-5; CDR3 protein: CASSLGAGGFQPQHF; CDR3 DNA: TGTGCCAGCAGCTTGGGAGCAGGGGGCTTTCAGCCCCAGCATTTT
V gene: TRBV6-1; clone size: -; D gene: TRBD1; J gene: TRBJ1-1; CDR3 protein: CASSEGQGDWNTEAFF; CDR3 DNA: TGTGCCAGCAGTGAGGGACAGGGGGATTGGAACACTGAAGCTTTCTTT
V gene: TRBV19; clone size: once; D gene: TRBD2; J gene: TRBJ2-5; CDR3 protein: CASGRVGETQYF; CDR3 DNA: TGTGCCAGTGGGAGGGTTGGGGAGACCCAGTACTTC
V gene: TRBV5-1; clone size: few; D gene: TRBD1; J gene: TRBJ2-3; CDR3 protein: CASSLGPGQGSSTQYF; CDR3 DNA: TGCGCCAGCAGCTTGGGGCCGGGACAGGGGTCGAGTACGCAGTATTTT
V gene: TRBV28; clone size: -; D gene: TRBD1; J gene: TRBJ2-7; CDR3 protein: CASRGTGAVSYEQYF; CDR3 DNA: TGTGCCAGCAGGGGGACAGGGGCTGTCTCCTACGAGCAGTACTTC
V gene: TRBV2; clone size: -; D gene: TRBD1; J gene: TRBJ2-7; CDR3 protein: CASSVGPPQGSYEQYF; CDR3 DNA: TGTGCCAGCAGTGTAGGCCCGCCACAGGGGAGCTACGAGCAGTACTTC
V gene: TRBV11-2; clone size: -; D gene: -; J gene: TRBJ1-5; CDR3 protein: CASGQEVGQPQHF; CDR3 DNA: TGTGCCAGCGGGCAGGAGGTGGGACAGCCCCAGCATTTT
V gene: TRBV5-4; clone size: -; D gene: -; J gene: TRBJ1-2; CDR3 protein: CASSMAGREGEGRGYTF; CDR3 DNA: TGTGCCAGCAGTATGGCCGGTCGGGAAGGAGAAGGTCGCGGCTACACCTTC
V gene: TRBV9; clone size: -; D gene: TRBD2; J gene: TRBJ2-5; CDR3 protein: CASSLGGGLGGRRETQYF; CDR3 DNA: TGTGCCAGCAGCCTCGGGGGGGGACTAGGGGGTCGCCGGGAGACCCAGTACTTC
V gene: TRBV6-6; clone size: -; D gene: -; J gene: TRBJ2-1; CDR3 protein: CASSYSVSSSYNEQFF; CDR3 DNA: TGTGCCAGCAGTTACTCGGTATCCAGCTCCTACAATGAGCAGTTCTTC
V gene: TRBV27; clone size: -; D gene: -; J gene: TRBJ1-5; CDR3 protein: CATRRGNSNQPQHF; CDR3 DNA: TGTGCCACCCGCCGGGGTAATAGCAATCAGCCCCAGCATTTT
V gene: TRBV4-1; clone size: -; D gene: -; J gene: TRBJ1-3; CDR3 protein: CASSQINSGNTIYF; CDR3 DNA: TGCGCCAGCAGCCAAATCAACTCTGGAAACACCATATATTTT